The source of this TCR beta chain is a study of vaccination effects on CD4 cells after COVID-19. The study's findings and limits: Few convalescent patients, and no early post-infection timepoints, were available to the study. Clones that were induced by infection or by vaccine showed marked contraction late after vaccination.

Prior to sequencing, the ViraFEST assay stimulated PBMC with viral peptide pools, which expanded the antigen-specific CD4+ T cells. Isolation of CD4+ T cells took place after 10 days of culture. Previously uninfected by SARS-CoV-2, the vaccine recipients also showed negative nucleocapsid antibodies. A half-volume exchange with IL-2 medium occurred on days 3 and 7. Concerning this clone: Antigen: not known.

Some clones are missing from TCRdb's copy, which holds only in-frame ones; the method was immunoSEQ multiplex PCR. The sample carries 20,000 to 25,000 clones, 65% to 70% recorded once. The receptor was isolated from a human donor who received a COVID-19 vaccine. Sample: CD4+ T cells from PBMCs cultured with HCoV-NL63 spike peptides, taken before COVID-19 vaccination.

The CDR3 here is CASRGSVANEQFF. The DNA of the CDR3 is TGTGCCAGCAGGGGGTCGGTGGCTAATGAGCAGTTCTTC. The J gene is TRBJ2-1, the V gene TRBV6-5; D not certain. The CDR3 has 13 amino acids. With 6 bases removed from V and 7 bases from J, the gap between germline ends came to 13 bases. Germline loops: CDR1 MNHEY, CDR2 SVGAGI.